The rows below give T cell receptor beta chains drawn from one sample of a study of cytomegalovirus exposure and HLA in healthy donors. TCRdb's table, derived via immunoSEQ multiplex PCR, lists solely in-frame clones and lacks some. The sample includes approximately 170,000 clones, around 75% seen only once; the top ten take about 4.7%. Specimen: PBMCs. The receptors here all came from a man between 18 and 29 years old in good health and CMV-seropositive. CDR3s include the opening cysteine and the closing phenylalanine or tryptophan. Fields, in order: CDR3 protein, CDR3 DNA, J gene, D gene, clone size, V gene. A D gene is named only where the DNA matches it firmly. Clone size is not always given. Where it is, it says once, few, many or a class for expanded clones.

CDR3 protein: CASSRVQETQYF
CDR3 DNA: TGTGCCAGCAGCCGTGTCCAAGAGACCCAGTACTTC
J gene: TRBJ2-5
D gene: -
clone size: -
V gene: TRBV2

CDR3 protein: CASTTVTGAFF
CDR3 DNA: TGTGCCAGCACAACCGTTACGGGGGCTTTCTTT
J gene: TRBJ1-1
D gene: -
clone size: -
V gene: TRBV28

CDR3 protein: CASRPTGGYYGYTF
CDR3 DNA: TGTGCCAGCCGTCCTACAGGGGGCTACTATGGCTACACCTTC
J gene: TRBJ1-2
D gene: TRBD1
clone size: -
V gene: TRBV27

CDR3 protein: CASSYGPDYGYTF
CDR3 DNA: TGTGCCAGCAGTTACGGGCCAGACTATGGCTACACCTTC
J gene: TRBJ1-2
D gene: -
clone size: few
V gene: TRBV6-5

CDR3 protein: CASSNRKQGTGNTIYF
CDR3 DNA: TGTGCCAGTAGTAACCGAAAACAGGGAACTGGAAACACCATATATTTT
J gene: TRBJ1-3
D gene: -
clone size: -
V gene: TRBV19

CDR3 protein: CASSQVARSSYNEQFF
CDR3 DNA: TGCGCCAGCAGCCAAGTGGCAAGAAGCTCCTACAATGAGCAGTTCTTC
J gene: TRBJ2-1
D gene: -
clone size: -
V gene: TRBV4-1

CDR3 protein: CASSEKPTGPNTF
CDR3 DNA: TGTGCCAGCAGTGAGAAGCCGACAGGCCCAAATACCTTC
J gene: TRBJ1-2
D gene: -
clone size: -
V gene: TRBV6-4

CDR3 protein: CATSRGWTSGLPGVGETQYF
CDR3 DNA: TGTGCCACCAGCAGAGGCTGGACTAGCGGTCTTCCAGGGGTTGGAGAGACCCAGTACTTC
J gene: TRBJ2-5
D gene: TRBD2
clone size: once
V gene: TRBV15

CDR3 protein: CASSEAGSYGYTF
CDR3 DNA: TGTGCCAGCAGTGAGGCAGGTAGCTATGGCTACACCTTC
J gene: TRBJ1-2
D gene: -
clone size: few
V gene: TRBV6-1

CDR3 protein: CASSEDDSLAIYQPQHF
CDR3 DNA: TGTGCCAGCAGTGAAGACGACAGTTTAGCAATATATCAGCCCCAGCATTTT
J gene: TRBJ1-5
D gene: -
clone size: -
V gene: TRBV6-1

CDR3 protein: CASSIVTPGQGLDTQYF
CDR3 DNA: TGTGCCAGTAGTATAGTGACCCCGGGACAGGGTCTGGATACGCAGTATTTT
J gene: TRBJ2-3
D gene: TRBD1
clone size: -
V gene: TRBV19

CDR3 protein: CASSITGTRGGETQYF
CDR3 DNA: TGCGCCAGCAGCATAACCGGGACTAGGGGGGGAGAGACCCAGTACTTC
J gene: TRBJ2-5
D gene: TRBD2
clone size: -
V gene: TRBV5-1

CDR3 protein: CASSHRTSHTDTQYF
CDR3 DNA: TGTGCCAGCAGCCACCGGACTAGTCACACAGATACGCAGTATTTT
J gene: TRBJ2-3
D gene: TRBD2
clone size: -
V gene: TRBV6-5

CDR3 protein: CASSLQLARDEQFF
CDR3 DNA: TGTGCCAGCAGTTTACAACTAGCGAGGGATGAGCAGTTCTTC
J gene: TRBJ2-1
D gene: TRBD2
clone size: -
V gene: TRBV28

CDR3 protein: CASSELRLLMNTEAFF
CDR3 DNA: TGTGCCAGCAGTGAACTGCGGCTTCTCATGAACACTGAAGCTTTCTTT
J gene: TRBJ1-1
D gene: -
clone size: -
V gene: TRBV2

CDR3 protein: CASSGGTGYNEQFF
CDR3 DNA: TGTGCCAGCTCGGGGGGGACGGGTTACAATGAGCAGTTCTTC
J gene: TRBJ2-1
D gene: TRBD2
clone size: -
V gene: TRBV25-1

CDR3 protein: CASSSQGKETQYF
CDR3 DNA: TGTGCCAGCAGTTCACAGGGTAAAGAGACCCAGTACTTC
J gene: TRBJ2-5
D gene: -
clone size: -
V gene: TRBV25-1

CDR3 protein: CASRGDRGRNTEAFF
CDR3 DNA: TGTGCCAGCAGGGGGGACAGGGGGCGGAACACTGAAGCTTTCTTT
J gene: TRBJ1-1
D gene: TRBD1
clone size: -
V gene: TRBV25-1

CDR3 protein: CASSSLDRQGPTDTQYF
CDR3 DNA: TGTGCCAGCAGTTCTCTCGATCGACAGGGCCCCACAGATACGCAGTATTTT
J gene: TRBJ2-3
D gene: TRBD1
clone size: -
V gene: TRBV28

CDR3 protein: CSVSGGTTNEKLFF
CDR3 DNA: TGCAGCGTGAGTGGGGGGACAACTAATGAAAAACTGTTTTTT
J gene: TRBJ1-4
D gene: -
clone size: many
V gene: TRBV29-1

CDR3 protein: CASSPTGGSNNEQFF
CDR3 DNA: TGTGCCAGCAGCCCCACTGGAGGCAGCAACAATGAGCAGTTCTTC
J gene: TRBJ2-1
D gene: -
clone size: few
V gene: TRBV9

CDR3 protein: CASSLGTGGEAFF
CDR3 DNA: TGTGCCAGCAGCTTGGGGACAGGGGGTGAAGCTTTCTTT
J gene: TRBJ1-1
D gene: TRBD1
clone size: few
V gene: TRBV5-4

CDR3 protein: CASSDRDSLYGYTF
CDR3 DNA: TGTGCCAGCAGTGACAGGGACAGCCTATATGGCTACACCTTC
J gene: TRBJ1-2
D gene: TRBD1
clone size: -
V gene: TRBV6-1

CDR3 protein: CASSFQMDTQYF
CDR3 DNA: TGTGCCAGCAGCTTCCAGATGGATACGCAGTATTTT
J gene: TRBJ2-3
D gene: -
clone size: few
V gene: TRBV7-8

CDR3 protein: CSASRGGELFF
CDR3 DNA: TGCAGTGCTAGCAGGGGCGGGGAGCTGTTTTTT
J gene: TRBJ2-2
D gene: -
clone size: -
V gene: TRBV20-1

CDR3 protein: CASSLGSVGLYPQYF
CDR3 DNA: TGTGCCAGCAGCTTAGGTTCTGTGGGGCTGTACCCGCAGTACTTC
J gene: TRBJ2-4
D gene: -
clone size: -
V gene: TRBV11-2

CDR3 protein: CSVGPRPPTGPLNYGYTF
CDR3 DNA: TGCAGCGTTGGGCCCCGCCCCCCGACAGGGCCCTTAAACTATGGCTACACCTTC
J gene: TRBJ1-2
D gene: TRBD1
clone size: -
V gene: TRBV29-1

CDR3 protein: CASSQKGQTGGAHNEQFF
CDR3 DNA: TGTGCCAGCAGCCAGAAAGGGCAGACAGGGGGCGCCCACAATGAGCAGTTCTTC
J gene: TRBJ2-1
D gene: TRBD1
clone size: -
V gene: TRBV4-2

CDR3 protein: CATSRDLTGSYNEQFF
CDR3 DNA: TGTGCCACCAGCAGAGACTTGACAGGCTCCTACAATGAGCAGTTCTTC
J gene: TRBJ2-1
D gene: -
clone size: -
V gene: TRBV15

CDR3 protein: CAISEGTLDEKLFF
CDR3 DNA: TGTGCCATCAGTGAAGGGACATTAGATGAAAAACTGTTTTTT
J gene: TRBJ1-4
D gene: -
clone size: -
V gene: TRBV10-3